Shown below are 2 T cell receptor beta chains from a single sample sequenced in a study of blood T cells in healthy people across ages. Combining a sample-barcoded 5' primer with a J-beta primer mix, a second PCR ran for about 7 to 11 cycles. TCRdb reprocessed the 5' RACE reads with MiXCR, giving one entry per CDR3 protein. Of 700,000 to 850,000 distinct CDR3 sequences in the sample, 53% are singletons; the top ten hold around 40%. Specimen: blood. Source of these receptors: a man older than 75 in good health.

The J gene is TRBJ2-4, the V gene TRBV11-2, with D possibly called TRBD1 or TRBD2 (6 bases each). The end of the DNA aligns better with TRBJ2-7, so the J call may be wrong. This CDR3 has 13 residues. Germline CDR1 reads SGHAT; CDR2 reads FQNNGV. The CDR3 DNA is TGTGCCAGCAGTTCCGGGGGCATGTACGAGCAGTACTTC. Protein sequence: CASSSGGMYEQYF.

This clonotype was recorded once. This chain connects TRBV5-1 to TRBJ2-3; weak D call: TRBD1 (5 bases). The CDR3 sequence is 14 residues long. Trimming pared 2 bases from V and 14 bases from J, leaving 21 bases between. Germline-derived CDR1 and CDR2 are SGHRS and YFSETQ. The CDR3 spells CASSFWGEHRYAYF. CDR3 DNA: TGCGCCAGCAGCTTTTGGGGCGAGCACAGATACGCGTATTTT.